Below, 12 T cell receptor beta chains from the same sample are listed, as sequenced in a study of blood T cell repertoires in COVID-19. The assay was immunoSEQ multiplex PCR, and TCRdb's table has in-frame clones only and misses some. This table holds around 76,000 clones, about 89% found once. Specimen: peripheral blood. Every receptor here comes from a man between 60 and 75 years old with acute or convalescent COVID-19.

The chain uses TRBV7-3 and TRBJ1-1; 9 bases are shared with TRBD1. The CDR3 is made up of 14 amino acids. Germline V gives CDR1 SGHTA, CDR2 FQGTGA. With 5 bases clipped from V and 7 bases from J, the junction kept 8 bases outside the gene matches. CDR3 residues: CASSQGGQGSEAFF. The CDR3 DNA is TGTGCCAGCAGCCAGGGGGGACAGGGTAGTGAAGCTTTCTTT.

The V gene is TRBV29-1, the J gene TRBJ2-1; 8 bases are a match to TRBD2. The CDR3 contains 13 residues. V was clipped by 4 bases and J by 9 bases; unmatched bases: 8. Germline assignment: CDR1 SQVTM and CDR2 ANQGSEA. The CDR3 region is CSVVAGGAGEQFF. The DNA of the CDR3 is TGCAGCGTTGTGGCGGGAGGAGCGGGTGAGCAGTTCTTC.

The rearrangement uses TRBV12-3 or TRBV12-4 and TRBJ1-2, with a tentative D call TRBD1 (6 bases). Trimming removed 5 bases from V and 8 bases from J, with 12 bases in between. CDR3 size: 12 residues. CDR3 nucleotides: TGTGCCAGCAGTCCGGACAGCTGGGGCTACACCTTC. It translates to CASSPDSWGYTF.

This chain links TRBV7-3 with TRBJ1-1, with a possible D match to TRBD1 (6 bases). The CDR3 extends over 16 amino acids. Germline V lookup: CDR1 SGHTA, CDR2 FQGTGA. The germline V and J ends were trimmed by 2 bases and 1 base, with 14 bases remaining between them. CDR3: CASSLPHLTGNTEAFF. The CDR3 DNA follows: TGTGCCAGCAGCTTACCGCACCTGACAGGGAACACTGAAGCTTTCTTT.

CDR3 DNA sequence: TGTGCCAGCAGCAAGACAGGGGGAATTCAGCCCCAGCATTTT. Encoded protein: CASSKTGGIQPQHF. This rearrangement joins TRBV5-6 to TRBJ1-5, with 9 bases lining up with TRBD1. The ends lost 4 bases at V and 6 bases at J; junction bases unmatched: 5. Germline CDR1 and CDR2: SGHDT and YYEEEE. The CDR3 length is 14 residues. The whole variable domain, filled in from reference TRBV5-6 and TRBJ1-5, reads DAGVTQSPTHLIKTRGQQVTLRCSPKSGHDTVSWYQQALGQGPQFIFQYYEEEERQRGNFPDRFSGHQFPNYSSELNVNALLLGDSALYLCASSKTGGIQPQHFGDGTRLSIL.

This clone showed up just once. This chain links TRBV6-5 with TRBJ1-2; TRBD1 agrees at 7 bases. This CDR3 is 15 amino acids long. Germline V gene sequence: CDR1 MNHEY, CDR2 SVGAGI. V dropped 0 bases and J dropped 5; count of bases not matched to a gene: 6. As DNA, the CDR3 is TGTGCCAGCAGTTACTCGGGCCGACAGGGTTATGGCTACACCTTC. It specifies CASSYSGRQGYGYTF.

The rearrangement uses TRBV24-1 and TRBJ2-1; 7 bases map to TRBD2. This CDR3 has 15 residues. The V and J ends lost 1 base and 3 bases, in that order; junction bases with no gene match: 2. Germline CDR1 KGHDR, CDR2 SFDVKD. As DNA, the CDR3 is TGTGCCACCAGTGATTTTCGCGGGGGCTACAATGAGCAGTTCTTC. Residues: CATSDFRGGYNEQFF.

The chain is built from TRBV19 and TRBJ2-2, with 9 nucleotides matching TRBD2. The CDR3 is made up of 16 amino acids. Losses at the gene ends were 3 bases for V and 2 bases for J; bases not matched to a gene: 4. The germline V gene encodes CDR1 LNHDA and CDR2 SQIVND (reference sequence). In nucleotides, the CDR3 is TGTGCCAGTAGTATTAAAGCGGGAGGCAACACCGGGGAGCTGTTTTTT. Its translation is CASSIKAGGNTGELFF.

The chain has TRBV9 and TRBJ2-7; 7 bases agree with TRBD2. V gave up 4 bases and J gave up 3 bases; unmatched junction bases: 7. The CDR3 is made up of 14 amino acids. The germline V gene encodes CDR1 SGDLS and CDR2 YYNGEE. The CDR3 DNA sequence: TGTGCCAGCAGCCGCGGGGGTACTTACTACGAGCAGTACTTC. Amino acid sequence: CASSRGGTYYEQYF.

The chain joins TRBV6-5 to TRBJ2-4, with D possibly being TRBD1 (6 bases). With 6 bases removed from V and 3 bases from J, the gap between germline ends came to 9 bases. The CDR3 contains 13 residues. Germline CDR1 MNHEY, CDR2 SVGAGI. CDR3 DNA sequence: TGTGCCAGCAGACAGGGCTTCAAAAACATTCAGTACTTC. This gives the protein CASRQGFKNIQYF.

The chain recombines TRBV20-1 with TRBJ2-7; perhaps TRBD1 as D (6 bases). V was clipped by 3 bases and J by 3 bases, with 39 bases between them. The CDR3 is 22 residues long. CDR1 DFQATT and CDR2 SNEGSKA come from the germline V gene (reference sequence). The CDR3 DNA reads TGCAGTGCTAGTACTCAAGACGCACTAAGACGTTACCGGGACATGAATTTCTACGAGCAGTACTTC. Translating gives CSASTQDALRRYRDMNFYEQYF.

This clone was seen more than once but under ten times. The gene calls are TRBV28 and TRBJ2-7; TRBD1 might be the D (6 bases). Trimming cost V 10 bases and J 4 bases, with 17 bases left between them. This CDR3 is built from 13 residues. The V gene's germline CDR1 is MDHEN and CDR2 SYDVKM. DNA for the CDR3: TGTGCCACTTCCGTTGGACAGAATTACGAGCAGTACTTC. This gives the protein CATSVGQNYEQYF.